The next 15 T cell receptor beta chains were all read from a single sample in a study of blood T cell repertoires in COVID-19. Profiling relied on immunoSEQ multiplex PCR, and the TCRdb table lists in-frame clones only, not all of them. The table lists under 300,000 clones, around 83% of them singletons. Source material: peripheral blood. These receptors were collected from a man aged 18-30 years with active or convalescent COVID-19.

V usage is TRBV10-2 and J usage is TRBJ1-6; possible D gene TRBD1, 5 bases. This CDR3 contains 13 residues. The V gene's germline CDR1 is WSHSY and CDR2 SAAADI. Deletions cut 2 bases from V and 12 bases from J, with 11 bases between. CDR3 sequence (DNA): TGCGCCAGCAGTGAGAGGGGTGGGGAACCCCTCCACTTT. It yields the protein CASSERGGEPLHF.

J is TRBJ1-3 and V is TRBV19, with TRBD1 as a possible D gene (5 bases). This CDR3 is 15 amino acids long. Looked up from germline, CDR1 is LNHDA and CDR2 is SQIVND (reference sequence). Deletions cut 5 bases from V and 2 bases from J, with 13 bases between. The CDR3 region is CASSVAGFTGNTIYF. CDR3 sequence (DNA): TGTGCCAGTAGTGTCGCAGGGTTCACTGGAAACACCATATATTTT.

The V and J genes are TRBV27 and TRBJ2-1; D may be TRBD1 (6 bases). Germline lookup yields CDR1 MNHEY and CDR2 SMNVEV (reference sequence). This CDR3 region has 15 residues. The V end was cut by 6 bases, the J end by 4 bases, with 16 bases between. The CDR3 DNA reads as TGTGCCAGCAGCCACTACAGGGCGACGTACAATGAGCAGTTCTTC. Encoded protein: CASSHYRATYNEQFF.

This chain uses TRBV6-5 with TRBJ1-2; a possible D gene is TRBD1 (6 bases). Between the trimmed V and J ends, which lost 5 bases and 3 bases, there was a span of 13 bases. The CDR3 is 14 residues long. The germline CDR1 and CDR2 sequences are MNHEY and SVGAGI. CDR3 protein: CASSRQDSHYGYTF. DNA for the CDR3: TGTGCCAGCAGTAGACAGGACAGTCACTATGGCTACACCTTC.

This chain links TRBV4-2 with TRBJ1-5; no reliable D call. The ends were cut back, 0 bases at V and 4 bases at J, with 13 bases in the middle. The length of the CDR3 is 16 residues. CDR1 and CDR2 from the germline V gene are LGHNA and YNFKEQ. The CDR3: CASSQDSSSGNQPQHF. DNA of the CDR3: TGTGCCAGCAGCCAAGACAGCTCATCGGGAAATCAGCCCCAGCATTTT.

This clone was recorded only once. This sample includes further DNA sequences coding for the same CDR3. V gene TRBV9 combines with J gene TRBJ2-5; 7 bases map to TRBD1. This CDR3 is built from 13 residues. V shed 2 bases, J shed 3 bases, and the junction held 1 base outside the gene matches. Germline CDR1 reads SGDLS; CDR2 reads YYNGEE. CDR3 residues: CASSVGTEETQYF. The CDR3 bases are TGTGCCAGCAGCGTCGGGACAGAAGAGACCCAGTACTTC. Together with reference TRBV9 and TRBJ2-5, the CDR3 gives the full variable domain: DSGVTQTPKHLITATGQRVTLRCSPRSGDLSVYWYQQSLDQGLQFLIQYYNGEERAKGNILERFSAQQFPDLHSELNLSSLELGDSALYFCASSVGTEETQYFGPGTRLLVL.

CDR3 residues: CASSLSREETQYF. The CDR3 DNA reads as TGTGCCAGCAGCTTGTCCAGGGAAGAGACCCAGTACTTC. The chain is built from TRBV11-3 and TRBJ2-5; D possibly corresponds to TRBD1 (5 bases). The CDR3 spans 13 residues. Germline V gene data show CDR1 as SGHNT and CDR2 as YENEEA. The germline V and J ends were trimmed by 3 bases and 3 bases, with 8 bases remaining between them.

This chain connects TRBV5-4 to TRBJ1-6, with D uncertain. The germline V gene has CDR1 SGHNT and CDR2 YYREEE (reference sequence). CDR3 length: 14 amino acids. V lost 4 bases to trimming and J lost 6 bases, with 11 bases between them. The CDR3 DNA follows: TGTGCCAGCAGCCGGGAGGGTCTTAATTCACCCCTCCACTTT. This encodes CASSREGLNSPLHF. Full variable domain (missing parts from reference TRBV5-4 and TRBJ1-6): ETGVTQSPTHLIKTRGQQVTLRCSSQSGHNTVSWYQQALGQGPQFIFQYYREEENGRGNFPPRFSGLQFPNYSSELNVNALELDDSALYLCASSREGLNSPLHFGNGTRLTVT.

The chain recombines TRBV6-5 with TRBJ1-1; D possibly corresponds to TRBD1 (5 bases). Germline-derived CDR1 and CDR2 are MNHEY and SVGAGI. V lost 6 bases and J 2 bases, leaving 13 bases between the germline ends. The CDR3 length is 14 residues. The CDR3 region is CASRPTDFNTEAFF. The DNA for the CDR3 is TGTGCCAGCAGACCGACAGACTTTAACACTGAAGCTTTCTTT.

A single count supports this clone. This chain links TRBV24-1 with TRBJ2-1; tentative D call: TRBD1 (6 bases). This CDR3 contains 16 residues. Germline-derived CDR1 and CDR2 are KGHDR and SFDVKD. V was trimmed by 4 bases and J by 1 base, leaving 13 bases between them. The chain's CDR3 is CATSDRGPESYNEQFF. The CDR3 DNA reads TGTGCCACCAGTGACAGGGGCCCCGAGTCCTACAATGAGCAGTTCTTC.

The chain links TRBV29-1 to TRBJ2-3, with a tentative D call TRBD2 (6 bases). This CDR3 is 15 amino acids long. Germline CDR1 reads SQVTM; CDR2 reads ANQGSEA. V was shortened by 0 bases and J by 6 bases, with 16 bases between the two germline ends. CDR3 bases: TGCAGCGTTGAAGATGGGTGGAGGGGTACGGATACGCAGTATTTT. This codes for CSVEDGWRGTDTQYF.

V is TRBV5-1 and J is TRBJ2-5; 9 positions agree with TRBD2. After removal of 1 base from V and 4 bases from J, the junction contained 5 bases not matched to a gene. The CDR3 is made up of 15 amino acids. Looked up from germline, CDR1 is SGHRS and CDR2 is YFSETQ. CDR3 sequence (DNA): TGCGCCAGCAGCTTGAACCCAGCGGGGGGAGAGACCCAGTACTTC. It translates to CASSLNPAGGETQYF.

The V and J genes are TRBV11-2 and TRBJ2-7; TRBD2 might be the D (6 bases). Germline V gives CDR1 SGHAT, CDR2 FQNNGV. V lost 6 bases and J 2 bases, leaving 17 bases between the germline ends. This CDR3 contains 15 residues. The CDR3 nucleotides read TGTGCCAGCAGGCCGCGGCTGGGGGGTGCCTACGAGCAGTACTTC. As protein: CASRPRLGGAYEQYF.

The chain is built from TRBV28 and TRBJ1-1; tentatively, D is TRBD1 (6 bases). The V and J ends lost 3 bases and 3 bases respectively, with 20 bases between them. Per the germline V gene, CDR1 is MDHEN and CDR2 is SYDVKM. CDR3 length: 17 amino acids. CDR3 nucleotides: TGTGCCAGCAGTTTCAGGGGCCGAATTCGGGGGGACACTGAAGCTTTCTTT. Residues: CASSFRGRIRGDTEAFF.

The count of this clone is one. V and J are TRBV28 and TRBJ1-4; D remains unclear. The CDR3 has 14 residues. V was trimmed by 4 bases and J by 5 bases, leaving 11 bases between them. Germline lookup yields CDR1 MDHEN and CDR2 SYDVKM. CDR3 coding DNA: TGTGCCAGCAGTTGGAGGACGGGGAATGAAAAACTGTTTTTT. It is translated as CASSWRTGNEKLFF.